This T cell receptor (beta chain) was captured by sequencing in a study of T cell changes during pregnancy in multiple sclerosis. Clones were sequenced by immunoSEQ multiplex PCR, and TCRdb holds only the in-frame ones, with some missing. The sample includes about 33,000 clones, about 91% of them seen just once. The CDR3 runs to 16 residues. The ends lost 0 bases at V and 2 bases at J; junction bases unmatched: 6. Germline V gene lookup returns CDR1 SGDLS and CDR2 YYNGEE. V is TRBV9 and J is TRBJ2-7; 9 bases agree with TRBD2. The material sequenced was CD4+ T cells from peripheral blood mononuclear cells, taken in the third trimester of pregnancy. The clonotype was recovered from a female donor in good health, enrolled as a control in a pregnancy study. As DNA, the CDR3 is TGTGCCAGCAGCGTAGAGGTACTAGCGGGCACCTACGAGCAGTACTTC. This gives the protein CASSVEVLAGTYEQYF.